One and the same sample provided the 15 T cell receptor beta chains below, sequenced in a study of spatial heterogeneity in lung cancer. TCRdb re-called the 5' RACE reads through MiXCR, storing one row per CDR3 protein. The table includes 25,000 to 30,000 distinct CDR3 sequences, about 6% detected once. Described time point: blood at routine non-recurrence follow-up after resection. The sequenced material consisted of unsorted whole RNA from tumor, nontumor lung or frozen PBMC. The source material was PBMCs, sampled at follow-up. These receptors all stem from a male donor with early-stage non-small cell lung cancer.

V is TRBV11-3 and J is TRBJ2-5; TRBD2 matches 13 bases. With V trimmed by 0 bases and J by 6 bases, 7 bases remained unmatched. CDR3 length equals 17 residues. Germline loops: CDR1 SGHNT, CDR2 YENEEA. The DNA for the CDR3 is TGTGCCAGCAGCTTAGATCGAACGACTAGCGGGAGGCAGACCCAGTACTTC. Protein product: CASSLDRTTSGRQTQYF.

This clonotype was recorded many times. This rearrangement joins TRBV6-2 or TRBV6-3 to TRBJ2-7, with D possibly being TRBD1 (5 bases). Deletions cut 7 bases from V and 0 bases from J, with 7 bases between. The CDR3 totals 12 residues. Germline V CDR1 and CDR2: MNHEY, SVGEGT. CDR3 protein: CASKTASYEQYV. CDR3 nucleotide sequence: TGTGCCAGCAAGACAGCCTCCTACGAGCAGTACGTC.

This clonotype was observed a few times. The chain links TRBV20-1 to TRBJ1-1; TRBD1 might be the D (5 bases). The germline V and J ends were trimmed by 3 bases and 4 bases, with 9 bases remaining between them. CDR3 size: 12 residues. Germline assignment: CDR1 DFQATT and CDR2 SNEGSKA (reference sequence). The CDR3 DNA reads as TGCAGTGCTAGGGAGGGGATCACTGAAGCTTTCTTT. Translating gives CSAREGITEAFF.

At least ten counts were recorded for this clonotype. The genes are TRBV9 and TRBJ1-1; possible D gene TRBD1, 6 bases. CDR3 length: 14 amino acids. CDR1 and CDR2 from the germline V gene are SGDLS and YYNGEE. The ends were cut back, 1 base at V and 2 bases at J, with 9 bases in the middle. CDR3 protein: CASSVRQDNTEAFF. CDR3 sequence (DNA): TGTGCCAGCAGCGTACGACAGGACAACACTGAAGCTTTCTTT.

This clonotype occurred many times. The chain has TRBV5-4 and TRBJ2-7, with no clear D. Per germline, CDR1 SGHNT and CDR2 YYREEE (reference sequence). The ends were cut back, 2 bases at V and 0 bases at J, with 6 bases in the middle. The CDR3 spans 13 residues. In nucleotides, the CDR3 is TGTGCCAGCAGCTTCCCCCACTCCTACGAGCAGTACTTC. Translating it yields CASSFPHSYEQYF.

This clonotype was detected many times. V is TRBV16 and J is TRBJ1-1; D uncertain. From germline, CDR1 is KGHSY and CDR2 FQNENV. The CDR3 loop spans 14 amino acids. With 5 bases removed from V and 0 bases from J, the gap between germline ends came to 10 bases. CDR3 residues: CASSIDKMNTEAFF. The CDR3 nucleotides read TGTGCCAGCAGCATCGACAAGATGAACACTGAAGCTTTCTTT. The full variable domain, its missing parts supplied by reference TRBV16 and TRBJ1-1, is GEEVAQTPKHLVRGEGQKAKLYCAPIKGHSYVFWYQQVLKNEFKFLISFQNENVFDETGMPKERFSAKCLPNSPCSLEIQATKLEDSAVYFCASSIDKMNTEAFFGQGTRLTVV.

The V call is TRBV12-3 or TRBV12-4, the J call TRBJ1-2; maybe TRBD1 (5 bases). CDR3 length: 12 residues. V gave up 7 bases and J gave up 4 bases, with 10 bases separating them. CDR3 residues: CASTGNTYGYTF. DNA for the CDR3: TGTGCCAGCACAGGGAACACCTATGGCTACACCTTC.

The sample holds many counts of this clonotype. This sequence joins TRBV25-1 and TRBJ2-7, with D possibly TRBD2 on 5 matching bases. This CDR3 comprises 15 residues. With 3 bases removed from V and 4 bases from J, the gap between germline ends came to 16 bases. The germline V gene has CDR1 MGHDK and CDR2 SYGVNS. Written as DNA, the CDR3 is TGTGCCAGCAGTGAGGGTGGCCGGACTCGGTACGAGCAGTACTTC. This sequence encodes CASSEGGRTRYEQYF.

This clonotype has ten or more counts. V is TRBV4-3 and J is TRBJ1-2, with 7 nucleotides matching TRBD1. In germline, CDR1 is LGHNA, CDR2 YSLEER. This CDR3 contains 15 residues. The trim removed 3 bases at V and 1 base at J, leaving 5 bases unmatched. The CDR3: CASSHRQGSNYGYTF. CDR3 coding DNA: TGCGCCAGCAGCCACCGACAGGGAAGTAACTATGGCTACACCTTC.

In regard to this clonotype: The junction does not match germline at one end; this may be a read error. The V call is TRBV7-7, the J call TRBJ2-3; D gene unclear. In germline, CDR1 is SSHAT, CDR2 FNYEAQ (reference sequence). CDR3 size: 13 residues. The CDR3 DNA reads as TGTGCTAGCAGCAAGGACGGCACAGATACGCAGTATTTT. Translating gives CASSKDGTDTQYF.

There are a few counts of this clonotype. The chain joins TRBV24-1 to TRBJ2-3; D might be TRBD1 (6 bases). There are 14 residues in the CDR3. CDR1 and CDR2 from the germline V gene are KGHDR and SFDVKD. V was clipped by 2 bases and J by 5 bases, with 10 bases between them. The CDR3 sequence: CATSDSQGVDTQYF. CDR3 coding DNA: TGTGCCACCAGTGATTCACAGGGTGTAGATACGCAGTATTTT.

The chain joins TRBV29-1 to TRBJ1-1, with 7 bases lining up with TRBD1. This CDR3 is built from 13 residues. V trimming: 2 bases; J trimming: 4 bases; junction bases outside the gene matches: 4. Per germline, CDR1 SQVTM and CDR2 ANQGSEA. Here the CDR3 reads CSVEKQGITEAFF. In DNA form, the CDR3 reads TGCAGCGTTGAAAAACAGGGGATCACTGAAGCTTTCTTT.

This clonotype was seen a few times. The chain recombines TRBV20-1 with TRBJ2-1; tentative D call: TRBD2 (6 bases). The germline V gene encodes CDR1 DFQATT and CDR2 SNEGSKA (reference sequence). Trimming cost V 2 bases and J 3 bases, with 14 bases left between them. The length of the CDR3 is 15 residues. The CDR3 spells CSARSEVGGYNEQFF. Written as DNA, the CDR3 is TGCAGTGCTAGATCCGAGGTGGGGGGCTACAATGAGCAGTTCTTC.

This clonotype has ten or more counts. The V and J genes are TRBV4-2 and TRBJ1-1; possibly TRBD1 for D (6 bases). The CDR3 consists of 17 residues. Per germline, CDR1 LGHNA and CDR2 YNFKEQ. The V and J ends lost 0 bases and 11 bases respectively, with 25 bases between them. CDR3 nucleotide sequence: TGTGCCAGCAGCCAAGATCATGCTGGGACATGGGAAACGGGGGCTTTCTTT. The encoded protein is CASSQDHAGTWETGAFF.

The sample holds many counts of this clonotype. The CDR3 DNA sequence: TGTGCCAGCAGCCGCATGAGGACAGGGTACACTGAAGCTTTCTTT. It yields the protein CASSRMRTGYTEAFF. The chain is built from TRBV6-6 and TRBJ1-1; the match to TRBD1 covers 8 bases. V dropped 6 bases and J dropped 3; count of bases not matched to a gene: 9. The CDR3 length is 15 residues. The germline CDR1 and CDR2 sequences are MNHNY and SVGAGI (reference sequence).